This entry features one TCR beta chain sequence. This sample stems from a study of blood T cell repertoires in COVID-19. The overall study: There were acute and convalescent COVID-19 samples, and they came from the United States, Italy and Spain. The cDNA or gDNA used as material had been derived from T cells, B-cell-depleted T cells, or PBMCs.

As processed by the authors: Nucleated cell counts were estimated from reference gene primer amplification. Clones were sequenced by immunoSEQ multiplex PCR, and TCRdb holds only the in-frame ones, with some missing. The V and J calls and the clone size are those of that table, but D and trimming were determined from the DNA. Among 300,000 to 400,000 clones listed, more than 75% were seen once. CDR3 length equals 12 residues. The ends were cut back, 5 bases at V and 7 bases at J, with 9 bases in the middle. Germline V gene sequence: CDR1 SEHNR, CDR2 FQNEAQ (reference sequence). The material sequenced was peripheral blood. The chain has TRBV7-9 and TRBJ2-1; TRBD2 is a possible D gene (6 bases). The receptor was isolated from a woman in her forties or fifties with active or convalescent COVID-19. The CDR3: CASSPLANEQFF. The CDR3 region has the DNA TGTGCCAGCAGCCCGCTAGCGAATGAGCAGTTCTTC. Complete variable domain (other parts from reference TRBV7-9 and TRBJ2-1): DTGVSQNPRHKITKRGQNVTFRCDPISEHNRLYWYRQTLGQGPEFLTYFQNEAQLEKSRLLSDRFSAERPKGSFSTLEIQRTEQGDSAMYLCASSPLANEQFFGPGTRLTVL.